This T cell receptor (beta chain) was identified in a study of cytomegalovirus exposure and HLA in healthy donors. In the PCR, 60 Vbeta and 13 Jbeta primers were used. Sequencing was performed with immunoSEQ multiplex PCR; in TCRdb, only in-frame clones are kept and a portion is missing. The sample carries more than 85,000 clones, around 77% recorded once. V lost 4 bases, J lost 4 bases, and 13 bases lay in between. Germline CDR1 is MNHEY and CDR2 is SVGAGI. CDR3 length equals 14 residues. Sequencing used PBMCs. The rearrangement joins TRBV6-5 to TRBJ1-2; D perhaps matches TRBD1 (5 bases). The receptor comes from a boy aged 5 to 17 in good health and CMV-seronegative. CDR3 DNA sequence: TGTGCCAGCAGTTCCAGCCCAGGGTTCTATGGCTACACCTTC. It encodes CASSSSPGFYGYTF.